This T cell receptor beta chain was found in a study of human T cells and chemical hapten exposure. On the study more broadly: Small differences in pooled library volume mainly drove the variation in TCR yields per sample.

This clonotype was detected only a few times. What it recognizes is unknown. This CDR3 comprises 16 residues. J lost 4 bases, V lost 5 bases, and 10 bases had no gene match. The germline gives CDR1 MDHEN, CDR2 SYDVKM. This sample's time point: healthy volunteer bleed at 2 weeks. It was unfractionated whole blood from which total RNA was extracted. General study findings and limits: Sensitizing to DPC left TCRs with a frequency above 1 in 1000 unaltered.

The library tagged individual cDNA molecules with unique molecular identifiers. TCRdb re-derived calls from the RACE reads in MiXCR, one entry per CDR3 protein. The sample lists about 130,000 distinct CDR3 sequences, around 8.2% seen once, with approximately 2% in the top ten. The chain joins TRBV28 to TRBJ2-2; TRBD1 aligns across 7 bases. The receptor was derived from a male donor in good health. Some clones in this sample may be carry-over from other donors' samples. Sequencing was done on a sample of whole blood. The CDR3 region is CASSRRETGVTGELFF. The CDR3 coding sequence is TGTGCCAGCAGTCGCCGCGAAACAGGGGTCACCGGGGAGCTGTTTTTT. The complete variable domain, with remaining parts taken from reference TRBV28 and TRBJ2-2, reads DVKVTQSSRYLVKRTGEKVFLECVQDMDHENMFWYRQDPGLGLRLIYFSYDVKMKEKGDIPEGYSVSREKKERFSLILESASTNQTSMYLCASSRRETGVTGELFFGEGSRLTVL.